This T cell receptor (beta chain) was sequenced for a study of monozygotic twins with inflammatory bowel disease (dated by TCRdb to about 2019). In terms of the full investigation: In total, around 28 monozygotic twin pairs made up the full study: 19 Danish pairs, all IBD-discordant, plus nine German pairs, of which four were IBD-concordant and five were IBD-discordant. The search for disease-associated traits relied mainly on comparing, within discordant pairs, IBD patients with their genetically identical healthy co-twins. Each individual had, on average, about 151 000 unique TCRalpha sequences and 181 000 unique TCRbeta sequences available for analysis.

CDR1 and CDR2, looked up from the germline V gene, are MDHEN and SYDVKM. The CDR3 runs 13 residues from the cysteine to the phenylalanine. Only the protein is available. From each donor, a roughly 2.5 ml peripheral blood sample was collected into PAXgene tubes and stored at -80 degrees C. Without any T cell sorting, total RNA was extracted from whole blood using the PAXgene blood miRNA kit on an automated QIAcube. Peripheral blood from monozygotic twin pairs who were concordant or discordant for inflammatory bowel disease underwent deep TCRalpha and TCRbeta repertoire profiling using unique molecular barcoding. Smoking habits were recorded for all twin pairs, with individuals classified as current, former or never smokers. The research as a whole found: The analysis was unable to tell different T cell subtypes apart. Measured by the inverse Simpson index, TCRbeta repertoire diversity was lower in IBD patients than in their healthy co-twins. No single strong signal or clonotype linked to IBD turned up in the results, so the idea that one exists was not supported. Compared with healthy twins, IBD patients shared fewer clonotypes with other individuals, and the difference was most pronounced in patients with signs of disease activity. Repertoire similarity did not differ between concordant and discordant twins, possibly due to limited statistical power. Because patients received different immunosuppressive treatments, the repertoires may have picked up extra background noise and variability between individuals.

Libraries were made using 5' RACE. The input for every TCR library was roughly 4,000 ng of total RNA. For each sample, cDNA synthesis with SMARTScribe reverse transcriptase was split into eight separate reactions. During cDNA synthesis, template switching introduced unique molecular identifiers that contained a 6-nucleotide sample barcode. Amplification of TCRalpha and TCRbeta cDNA involved two nested PCRs of around 15 and 9 cycles, and each PCR was followed by bead purification. Before amplification, cDNA was treated with uracil DNA-glycosylase and purified using the QIAquick PCR purification kit. The second PCR was the step at which Illumina TruSeq-compatible adapters and sample-specific barcodes were added. TapeStation and Qubit were used to check library quality and concentration, and 5 ng of each library was pooled. The pooled libraries were sequenced with 2 x 100 bp reads and custom sequencing primers on an Illumina HiSeq2500 single-index Rapid Run. Processing in the source paper ran as follows. MiGEC version 1.2.6 was used for UMI-based consensus assembly, which corrected PCR and sequencing errors. MiXCR version 2.1.1 was used for V(D)J alignment, clonotype assembly and CDR3 extraction. Normalisation of gene usage, clonotype sharing and MAIT/NKT TCR abundance was achieved by analysing the top 1000, 10 000 and 20 000 clonotypes per sample. Diversity was computed as the inverse Simpson index with the vegan R package after downsampling to 27 000 UMIs. Paired Mann-Whitney U tests were applied to discordant twin pairs, with Benjamini-Hochberg correction for multiple testing. TCRdb reprocessed the reads, reporting each CDR3 protein sequence once and no DNA. The authors' filters were not applied to this entry. Per the sample table, the count is a few hundred thousand distinct CDR3 sequences. The ten largest account for 5.5% to 6.5% of the sample.

For this clonotype: The specificity of this receptor is unknown.

The chain is assembled from TRBV28 and TRBJ2-7. The sample taken for sequencing was blood. The receptor comes from a human donor with ulcerative colitis or Crohn's disease, or a healthy co-twin of an affected twin (not recorded which). The CDR3 has the sequence CASSTESSGEQYF.